This T cell receptor beta chain was sequenced in a study of vaccination effects on CD4 cells after COVID-19. Study-wide findings and caveats: Healthy vaccinees had only 1 of 255 vaccine-induced clones cross-react with common cold coronaviruses. Late post-vaccination, clones induced by infection and those induced by vaccine underwent marked clonal contraction.

CDR3 size: 15 residues. Germline V gives CDR1 SGHAT, CDR2 FQNNGV. V lost 5 bases to trimming and J lost 7 bases; unmatched junction nucleotides: 7. The data were produced by immunoSEQ multiplex PCR, yet TCRdb's version contains in-frame clones alone and is incomplete. The table shows more than 20,000 clones, with about 70% occurring only once. This clone was observed a single time. Its antigen is unidentified. Before any sequencing was done, the ViraFEST assay used viral peptide pools to expand antigen-specific CD4+ T cells. Scientists isolated CD4+ T cells after a roughly 9-day culture period ended. Either the mRNA-1273 or the BNT162b2 vaccine was given to participants as two doses. Nucleocapsid antibodies were negative in the vaccine recipients, who had never had SARS-CoV-2 infection.

Material: CD4+ T cells from PBMCs cultured with SARS-CoV-2 spike peptides, obtained after COVID-19 vaccination. The chain uses TRBV11-2 and TRBJ1-4; 10 bases agree with TRBD1. The clonotype comes from a human donor who received a COVID-19 vaccine. The CDR3 protein is CASSIDRGRAEKLFF. CDR3 sequence (DNA): TGTGCCAGCAGCATCGACAGGGGGCGCGCTGAAAAACTGTTTTTT.